One sample yielded the 7 T cell receptor beta chains listed below, sequenced in a study of blood T cell repertoires in COVID-19. The assay was immunoSEQ multiplex PCR, and TCRdb's table has in-frame clones only and misses some. Of tens of thousands of clones in the sample, roughly 79% are singletons; the top ten hold roughly 3.5%. The sequencing sample was made of peripheral blood. The receptors shown here come from a man between 60 and 70 years old with acute or convalescent COVID-19.

The J gene is TRBJ1-3, the V gene TRBV5-1; unclear D gene. V was shortened by 0 bases and J by 0 bases, with 4 bases between the two germline ends. This CDR3 is 14 amino acids long. Germline V gene data show CDR1 as SGHRS and CDR2 as YFSETQ. For the CDR3, the DNA is TGCGCCAGCAGCTTGGACGGCTCTGGAAACACCATATATTTT. Protein product: CASSLDGSGNTIYF.

The chain employs TRBV4-1 and TRBJ1-2, with no clear D. The CDR3 extends over 15 amino acids. The V gene lost 4 bases and the J gene lost 5 bases, with 17 bases spanning the gap. The germline gives CDR1 MGHRA, CDR2 YSYEKL. The CDR3 here is CASSPITSTAYGYTF. Here the CDR3 DNA reads TGCGCCAGCAGCCCCATAACTAGTACAGCGTATGGCTACACCTTC.

The chain recombines TRBV5-4 with TRBJ2-5, with 7 bases identical to TRBD1. Losses at the gene ends were 3 bases for V and 2 bases for J; bases not matched to a gene: 7. Germline-derived CDR1 and CDR2 are SGHNT and YYREEE (reference sequence). This CDR3 is 15 amino acids long. Here the CDR3 DNA reads TGTGCCAGCAGCTGGGGTACGACAGGGCAAGAGACCCAGTACTTC. It is translated as CASSWGTTGQETQYF.

The V call is TRBV5-6, the J call TRBJ2-5, with TRBD1 identical over 11 bases. The germline V gene encodes CDR1 SGHDT and CDR2 YYEEEE. Losses at the gene ends were 2 bases for V and 3 bases for J; bases not matched to a gene: 6. CDR3 length: 16 residues. The CDR3 here is CASSFTGTGGEETQYF. DNA of the CDR3: TGTGCCAGCAGCTTCACCGGGACAGGGGGGGAAGAGACCCAGTACTTC.

The V call is TRBV25-1, the J call TRBJ1-1; 8 bases line up with TRBD1. This CDR3 is 15 amino acids long. V shed 4 bases and J 0 bases; nucleotides not matched to a gene: 4. Germline loops: CDR1 MGHDK, CDR2 SYGVNS. In nucleotides, the CDR3 is TGTGCCAGCAGTGCAGGGGGCCACCTGAACACTGAAGCTTTCTTT. Protein product: CASSAGGHLNTEAFF.

V gene TRBV10-3 combines with J gene TRBJ1-1, with D tentatively TRBD1 (6 bases). With 11 bases removed from V and 5 bases from J, the gap between germline ends came to 30 bases. The CDR3 consists of 17 residues. Germline-derived CDR1 and CDR2 are ENHRY and SYGVKD. CDR3 sequence reads: CAASTSGVLTNMTEAFF. CDR3 coding DNA: TGTGCCGCATCTACCTCAGGGGTCTTGACGAATATGACTGAAGCTTTCTTT.

The chain joins TRBV6-6 to TRBJ1-1; unclear D gene. Trimming pared 7 bases from V and 1 base from J, leaving 13 bases between. The V gene's germline CDR1 is MNHNY and CDR2 SVGAGI (reference sequence). The CDR3 totals 14 residues. CDR3 nucleotide sequence: TGTGCCAGCATGGCGGATCAATGGAACACTGAAGCTTTCTTT. Amino acid sequence: CASMADQWNTEAFF.